A selection of T cell receptor beta chains follows, all from one sample in a study of T cell responses to AZD1222 COVID-19 vaccine. Assay: immunoSEQ multiplex PCR; the TCRdb copy retains only in-frame clones and omits some. The sample lists some 86,000 clones; roughly 90% were seen once. Sequencing was performed on peripheral blood, taken 28 days after the second AZD1222 dose. These receptor sequences come from an adult who received the AZD1222 COVID-19 vaccine. CDR3s include the opening cysteine and the closing phenylalanine or tryptophan. A D gene is named only where the DNA matches it firmly. Clone size, where shown, is once, few, many, or a class for clones that have expanded.

j_call v_call d_call clone_size cdr3_nt cdr3_aa
TRBJ2-1 TRBV3-1/TRBV3-2 - - TGTGCCAGCAGCCATAGAGGGGTACAGATCGATGAGCAGTTCTTC CASSHRGVQIDEQFF
TRBJ2-5 TRBV29-1 TRBD1 - TGCAGCGGCATGGGTCTGGGACAGGGCTCTTGGGGGCAAGAGACCCAGTACTTC CSGMGLGQGSWGQETQYF
TRBJ2-2 TRBV11-2 TRBD2 - TGTGCCAGCAGCCCAGAAGGTAGACTAGCGTTCACCGGGGAGCTGTTTTTT CASSPEGRLAFTGELFF
TRBJ1-4 TRBV9 TRBD1 - TGTGCCAGCAGCTCGACAGGGGACACCACAACTAATGAAAAACTGTTTTTT CASSSTGDTTTNEKLFF
TRBJ2-3 TRBV18 - - TGTGCCAGCTCACCACAGGGTTTTGGCACAGATACGCAGTATTTT CASSPQGFGTDTQYF
TRBJ2-7 TRBV6-5 - - TGTGCCAGCAGTCCTTTGGGGGGGCTGGGCGAGCAGTACTTC CASSPLGGLGEQYF
TRBJ2-3 TRBV5-1 - - TGCGCCAGCAGCTTGAAGGGAACCACAGATACGCAGTATTTT CASSLKGTTDTQYF
TRBJ1-1 TRBV7-2 - - TGTGCCAGCAGCCCTCAGCATTCCACTGAAGCTTTCTTT CASSPQHSTEAFF
TRBJ1-1 TRBV10-3 - - TGTGCCATCAGTGAGGGCAGCCGGAACACTGAAGCTTTCTTT CAISEGSRNTEAFF
TRBJ1-1 TRBV5-8 - once TGTGCCAGCAGCTTGGTGTGGGACACTGAAGCTTTCTTT CASSLVWDTEAFF
TRBJ2-7 TRBV7-9 TRBD1 few TGTGCCAGCAGCCTCGGGACAGTCATCACCTACGAGCAGTACTTC CASSLGTVITYEQYF
TRBJ1-5 TRBV28 - - TGTGCCAGCAGTTCGGGGGGGGGTCATCAGCCCCAGCATTTT CASSSGGGHQPQHF
TRBJ1-1 TRBV19 TRBD1 - TGTGCCAGTAGTTATACAGGGGAGAACACTGAAGCTTTCTTT CASSYTGENTEAFF
TRBJ1-2 TRBV2 - - TGTGCCAGCAGGCAGGCTAACTATGGCTACACCTTC CASRQANYGYTF
TRBJ2-1 TRBV6-5 TRBD2 - TGTGCCAGCACTATAGCGGGAGGGGAACACAATGAGCAGTTCTTC CASTIAGGEHNEQFF
TRBJ2-2 TRBV27 TRBD1 - TGTGCCAGCAGTCGGGACAGACTCGCCGGGGAGCTGTTTTTT CASSRDRLAGELFF
TRBJ2-1 TRBV7-6 TRBD2 - TGTGCCAGCAGCCCCGCGGCTAGCGGGAGGGCTACTTACAATGAGCAGTTCTTC CASSPAASGRATYNEQFF
TRBJ2-5 TRBV28 TRBD2 once TGTGCCAGCATCCCCACTAGCGGGAAAGTGGAGACCCAGTACTTC CASIPTSGKVETQYF
TRBJ2-3 TRBV12-3/TRBV12-4 - - TGTGCCAGCCGTGAAGATACGCAGTATTTT CASREDTQYF
TRBJ2-3 TRBV25-1 - - TGTGCCAGCAGTGGCTACCGAGATACGCAGTATTTT CASSGYRDTQYF
TRBJ2-7 TRBV24-1 TRBD1 few TGTGCCACCAGTGCTACGGGACAGAGGGGGACCTACGAGCAGTACTTC CATSATGQRGTYEQYF
TRBJ1-1 TRBV11-3 - once TGTGCCAGCAGCTTAGGTCCAGGGGCAGACACTGAAGCTTTCTTT CASSLGPGADTEAFF
TRBJ2-5 TRBV6-2/TRBV6-3 - - TGTGCCAGCAGTTACAACAGGTTCTACTTC CASSYNRFYF
TRBJ1-1 TRBV5-1 - - TGCGCCAGCAGCTTGGGAGGGGGGACCACTGAAGCTTTCTTT CASSLGGGTTEAFF
TRBJ1-1 TRBV7-8 TRBD1 - TGTGCCAGCAGCTTAGCGGGGACAGTTACCGAAGCTTTCTTT CASSLAGTVTEAFF
TRBJ2-3 TRBV15 - - TGTGCCACCAGCAGAGAACTAAGGGGAGATACGCAGTATTTT CATSRELRGDTQYF
TRBJ2-3 TRBV15 - - TGTGCCACCAAGGGGCAGCTTGGCACAGATACGCAGTATTTT CATKGQLGTDTQYF
TRBJ2-1 TRBV28 TRBD2 - TGTGCCAGCAGTTCTAGCGGATCCTACAATGAGCAGTTCTTC CASSSSGSYNEQFF